This T cell receptor (beta chain) was captured in a study of cytomegalovirus exposure and HLA in healthy donors. The study ran its PCR with 60 Vbeta and 13 Jbeta primers. As handled by the study authors: An analysis performed later counted around 86 million unique TCR beta chains (around 11 million of them shared). The data were produced by immunoSEQ multiplex PCR, yet TCRdb's version contains in-frame clones alone and is incomplete. The DNA gave D and trimming, while V, J and clone size come from that table. The table has approximately 54,000 clones, more than 70% seen once. CDR1 is MGHRA, CDR2 YSYEKL, per germline. This CDR3 is 17 amino acids long. V lost 4 bases to trimming and J lost 0 bases, with 16 bases between them. Notes on this clone: The antigen remains unidentified.

Overall study results and limits: In a later analysis, fewer than 20,000 TCR beta sequences were associated with HLA alleles at 0.05 false discovery rate. Later analysis demonstrated an association between a missense DCLRE1C variant and TCR beta V- and J-gene trimming. Around 160 TCR beta chains were listed as cytomegalovirus-associated.

This chain joins TRBV4-1 and TRBJ2-1; a possible D gene is TRBD1 (5 bases). The receptor was isolated from a woman aged 18 to 35 in good health and CMV-seronegative. Source material: PBMCs. The CDR3 spells CASSRNPTAFSYNEQFF. In DNA, the CDR3 is TGCGCCAGCAGCCGGAATCCGACAGCCTTCTCCTACAATGAGCAGTTCTTC.